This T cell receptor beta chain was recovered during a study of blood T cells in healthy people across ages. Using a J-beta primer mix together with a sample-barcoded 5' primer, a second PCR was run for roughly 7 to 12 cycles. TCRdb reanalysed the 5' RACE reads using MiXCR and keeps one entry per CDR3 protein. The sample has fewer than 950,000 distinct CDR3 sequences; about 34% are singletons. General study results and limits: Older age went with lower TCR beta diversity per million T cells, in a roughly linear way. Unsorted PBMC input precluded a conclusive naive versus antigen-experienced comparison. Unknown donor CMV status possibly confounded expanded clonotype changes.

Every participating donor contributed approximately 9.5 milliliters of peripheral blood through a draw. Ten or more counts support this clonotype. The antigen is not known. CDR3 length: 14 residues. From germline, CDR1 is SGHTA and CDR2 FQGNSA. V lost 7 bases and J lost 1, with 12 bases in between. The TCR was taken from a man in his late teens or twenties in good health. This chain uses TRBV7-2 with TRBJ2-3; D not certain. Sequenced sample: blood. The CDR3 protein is CASTFPGGTDTQYF. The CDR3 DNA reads TGTGCCAGCACCTTCCCGGGTGGCACAGATACGCAGTATTTT.